This TCR beta chain emerged from a study of blood T cell repertoires in COVID-19 (dated by TCRdb to the early 2020s). About the full investigation: The collaborator samples originated in the United States, Italy and Spain and spanned the acute and convalescent phases of COVID-19. The material from the prospective study consisted of cDNA or gDNA derived from T cells, B-cell-depleted T cells, or PBMCs. Subjects who had been exposed to COVID-19, were actively infected with it, or had recovered from it provided the deeply sampled blood TCRbeta repertoires that made up the dataset. A freely available public database, intended as a resource for researchers studying the immune response to SARS-CoV-2, is where the repertoires were released. Samples were obtained from the ongoing ImmuneRACE study (first 160 participants) and from over 1,000 subjects provided by 6 global collaborators. Nearly every sample came with metadata listing a de-identified subject ID, COVID-19 status, age in years and sex. Where available, HLA class I and class II types were taken from metadata supplied by the sample provider and were not determined by assay-based typing.

As concerns this clone: It has no known antigen specificity. One end of the junction does not line up with germline, which may come from a read error.

TCRbeta CDR3 regions were amplified from genomic DNA using the immunoSEQ Assay, a bias-controlled multiplex PCR. The authors processed their data as follows. The number of nucleated cells in each sample was estimated by amplification of reference gene primers within the assay. Sequence reads were collapsed and filtered to measure the absolute abundance of every unique TCRbeta CDR3 rearrangement. Productive Simpson clonality was computed per sample as the square root of Simpson's diversity index over productive rearrangements. TCRdb re-hosts the immuneACCESS table, in-frame sequences only. Its copies lack some clones; in the studies checked, an unresolved V gene accounts for under half of them, and the cause for the rest is not known. V and J calls and clone size are copied from that table; D and trimming were computed from the DNA. The sample table lists fewer than 150,000 clones, approximately 84% of them with a count of one. The ten largest account for 3% to 3.5% of the sample.

The investigation overall reported the following: The amount of clinical and demographic metadata varied by source and participant and was provided uncurated.

Whole blood was collected in K2EDTA tubes by collaborating institutions according to the institutions' own protocols. For TCRbeta analysis, collaborator samples were shipped as frozen whole blood, as isolated PBMCs, or as DNA extracted from either sample type. From the cysteine up to the phenylalanine, the CDR3 has a length of 14 residues. CDR3 DNA is the only sequence kept; it has 42 bases, read in frame from the first base. Via the germline V gene, CDR1 is SGHVS and CDR2 FQNEAQ. The sequenced sample consisted of peripheral blood. This receptor chain uses TRBV7-8 and TRBJ2-4, with the D gene not clear enough to name. This sequence originates from a man between 40 and 49 years old with acute or convalescent COVID-19. The CDR3 loop reads CVSSESLAKNIQYF. The DNA reads as follows: TGTGTCAGCAGTGAGAGCCTAGCCAAAAACATTCAGTACTTC.